Shown below are 19 T cell receptor beta chains from a single sample sequenced in a study of blood T cell repertoires in COVID-19. Sequencing used immunoSEQ multiplex PCR; TCRdb keeps in-frame clones, though not all of them. The sample includes 24,000 or so clones, 70% to 90% seen only once; the top ten take around 20%. Specimen: peripheral blood. These receptors were obtained from a woman of 80 years or more with acute or convalescent COVID-19.

The rearrangement links TRBV9 to TRBJ2-7; TRBD1 agrees at 7 bases. Germline V gene data show CDR1 as SGDLS and CDR2 as YYNGEE. The CDR3 totals 15 residues. J lost 0 bases, V lost 2 bases, and 5 bases had no gene match. This CDR3 is CASSVSTGDSYEQYF. The CDR3 DNA follows: TGTGCCAGCAGCGTGAGCACAGGGGACTCCTACGAGCAGTACTTC.

This clone was recorded only once. The V call is TRBV7-2, the J call TRBJ2-5; 14 bases match TRBD2. CDR1 is SGHTA and CDR2 is FQGNSA in the germline V gene. The V segment lost 4 bases and the J segment 7 bases; nucleotides outside the gene matches: 14. The CDR3 length is 18 residues. In nucleotides, the CDR3 is TGTGCCAGCAGCTCCGCGACTAGCGGGGGGGCTGAGCTCGTGACCCAGTACTTC. Encoded protein: CASSSATSGGAELVTQYF.

The rearrangement uses TRBV5-1 and TRBJ2-3, with TRBD2 matching 7 bases. There are 16 residues in the CDR3. In germline, CDR1 is SGHRS, CDR2 YFSETQ. Unmatched junction bases numbered 8, after V lost 4 bases and J lost 0 bases. CDR3 sequence reads: CASSLSLATSTDTQYF. CDR3 in DNA: TGCGCCAGCAGCCTCTCACTAGCGACCAGCACAGATACGCAGTATTTT.

This clone appeared a few times. CDR3 protein: CASSSETRNTEAFF. CDR3 nucleotide sequence: TGTGCCAGCAGTTCCGAGACACGAAACACTGAAGCTTTCTTT. The chain links TRBV6-5 to TRBJ1-1; D uncertain. CDR3 length: 14 residues. V lost 4 bases to trimming and J lost 2 bases, with 11 bases between them. Germline V gives CDR1 MNHEY, CDR2 SVGAGI.

This clone was detected a few times. The chain joins TRBV3-1 (or the pseudogene TRBV3-2) to TRBJ2-3; 16 bases are a match to TRBD2. The V gene end was trimmed by 4 bases and the J gene end by 2 bases; junction bases not matched to a gene: 9. The CDR3 sequence is 19 residues long. Germline V lookup: CDR1 LGHDT, CDR2 YNNKEL (reference sequence). CDR3 protein: CASSPIGTSGGGTTDTQYF. CDR3 nucleotides: TGTGCCAGCAGCCCAATCGGGACTAGCGGGGGGGGTACCACAGATACGCAGTATTTT.

The chain uses TRBV7-2 and TRBJ2-7, with D uncertain. The CDR3 loop spans 12 amino acids. Germline assignment: CDR1 SGHTA and CDR2 FQGNSA. V was pared by 4 bases and J by 4 bases, with 8 bases between. For the CDR3, the DNA is TGTGCCAGCAGCTATCTAGGATACGAGCAGTACTTC. The encoded protein is CASSYLGYEQYF. Full variable domain (missing parts from reference TRBV7-2 and TRBJ2-7): GAGVSQSPSNKVTEKGKDVELRCDPISGHTALYWYRQSLGQGLEFLIYFQGNSAPDKSGLPSDRFSAERTGGSVSTLTIQRTQQEDSAVYLCASSYLGYEQYFGPGTRLTVT.

The CDR3 nucleotides are TGCGCCAGCAGCTTGGAGGCGGCCGGGGGAGGCTACACCTTC. Its protein is CASSLEAAGGGYTF. The rearrangement joins TRBV5-1 to TRBJ1-2; the D gene is possibly TRBD1 (5 bases). Germline CDR1 reads SGHRS; CDR2 reads YFSETQ. The CDR3 contains 14 residues. Trimming cost V 0 bases and J 8 bases, with 14 bases left between them.

The chain uses TRBV10-2 and TRBJ2-2, with TRBD2 matching 8 bases. The CDR3 contains 15 residues. Germline-derived CDR1 and CDR2 are WSHSY and SAAADI. The V gene end was trimmed by 2 bases and the J gene end by 3 bases; junction bases not matched to a gene: 2. In DNA, the CDR3 is TGCGCCAGCAGTGAGCGGGGGGGGTACACCGGGGAGCTGTTTTTT. This translates into CASSERGGYTGELFF.

This clone has just a few counts. This chain joins TRBV19 and TRBJ2-5, with a tentative D call TRBD2 (5 bases). This CDR3 region has 12 residues. Trimming pared 3 bases from V and 5 bases from J, leaving 7 bases between. CDR1 is LNHDA and CDR2 is SQIVND in the germline V gene (reference sequence). CDR3 coding DNA: TGTGCCAGTAGTATGGGGAGTGAGACCCAGTACTTC. It specifies CASSMGSETQYF.

This clone was picked up one time. V is TRBV6-2 or TRBV6-3 and J is TRBJ2-5, with 9 bases fitting TRBD2. CDR1 and CDR2 (germline): MNHEY, SVGEGT. This CDR3 region has 15 residues. With 0 bases clipped from V and 4 bases from J, the junction kept 3 bases outside the gene matches. CDR3 region: CASSYSREGRETQYF. The CDR3 region has the DNA TGTGCCAGCAGTTACTCGCGGGAGGGGAGAGAGACCCAGTACTTC.

CDR3 protein: CASSQLNTIYF. For the CDR3, the DNA is TGCGCCAGCAGCCAACTAAACACCATATATTTT. This chain uses TRBV4-1 with TRBJ1-3; no reliable D call. CDR3 size: 11 residues. Germline CDR1 reads MGHRA; CDR2 reads YSYEKL. Trimming left V 2 bases short and J 6 bases short, with 2 bases between.

The chain combines TRBV4-3 with TRBJ1-2; D perhaps matches TRBD1 (6 bases). In germline, CDR1 is LGHNA, CDR2 YSLEER. The CDR3 runs to 14 residues. The V and J ends lost 0 bases and 4 bases respectively, with 9 bases between them. The CDR3 reads CASSQDQGSYGYTF. In DNA form, the CDR3 reads TGCGCCAGCAGCCAAGATCAGGGGAGCTATGGCTACACCTTC.

The rearrangement joins TRBV15 to TRBJ2-1, with D possibly matching TRBD2 (5 bases). Trimming took off 0 bases at V and 9 bases at J, with 9 bases between the two ends. This CDR3 is 13 amino acids long. Germline V gene sequence: CDR1 LNHNV, CDR2 YYDKDF (reference sequence). This CDR3 reads CATSRDLGGEQFF. The CDR3 region has the DNA TGTGCCACCAGCAGAGATCTCGGAGGTGAGCAGTTCTTC.

V gene TRBV30 combines with J gene TRBJ1-1, with 7 bases lining up with TRBD1. This CDR3 is 12 amino acids long. Germline loops: CDR1 GTSNPN, CDR2 SVGIG (reference sequence). The trim removed 2 bases at V and 6 bases at J, leaving 3 bases unmatched. This CDR3 reads CAWSQDRAEAFF. The DNA of the CDR3 is TGTGCCTGGAGTCAAGACAGGGCTGAAGCTTTCTTT. Combining the CDR3 with reference TRBV30 and TRBJ1-1 gives the whole variable domain SQTIHQWPATLVQPVGSPLSLECTVEGTSNPNLYWYRQAAGRGLQLLFYSVGIGQISSEVPQNLSASRPQDRQFILSSKKLLLSDSGFYLCAWSQDRAEAFFGQGTRLTVV.

A few counts support this clone. The gene calls are TRBV7-2 and TRBJ2-7; TRBD1 matches at 7 bases. CDR1 SGHTA and CDR2 FQGNSA come from the germline V gene. The CDR3 has 14 residues. V shed 6 bases and J 5 bases; nucleotides not matched to a gene: 10. The CDR3 protein is CASSIQGQGNEQYF. For the CDR3, the DNA is TGTGCCAGCAGTATACAGGGGCAGGGCAACGAGCAGTACTTC. The variable domain in full, completed from reference TRBV7-2 and TRBJ2-7, reads GAGVSQSPSNKVTEKGKDVELRCDPISGHTALYWYRQSLGQGLEFLIYFQGNSAPDKSGLPSDRFSAERTGGSVSTLTIQRTQQEDSAVYLCASSIQGQGNEQYFGPGTRLTVT.

CDR3 bases: TGTGCCAGCGGGCACAGGAACACTGAAGCTTTCTTT. Translating gives CASGHRNTEAFF. The gene calls are TRBV7-2 and TRBJ1-1; D uncertain. This CDR3 contains 12 residues. V was trimmed by 8 bases and J by 1 base, leaving 8 bases between them. Germline lookup yields CDR1 SGHTA and CDR2 FQGNSA.

The sample holds one count of this clone. The V call is TRBV12-3 or TRBV12-4, the J call TRBJ2-3; D gene unclear. Trimming left V 6 bases short and J 6 bases short, with 10 bases between. This CDR3 contains 12 residues. The CDR3 loop is CASSPFPDTQYF. DNA of the CDR3: TGTGCCAGCAGCCCCTTTCCCGATACGCAGTATTTT.

This clone turned up a few times. The chain is built from TRBV7-6 and TRBJ2-7; 9 bases agree with TRBD2. Germline V CDR1 and CDR2: SGHVS, FNYEAQ. V gave up 3 bases and J gave up 3 bases; unmatched junction bases: 6. The CDR3 has 15 residues. In DNA, the CDR3 is TGTGCCAGCAGCTTCCTCGGGACTAGCAACTACGAGCAGTACTTC. Its protein product is CASSFLGTSNYEQYF.

About this clone itself: One end of the junction does not line up with germline, which may come from a read error. The rearrangement links TRBV5-6 to TRBJ2-3; TRBD1 is a possible D gene (6 bases). The CDR3 is 14 amino acids. Germline V gene data show CDR1 as SGHDT and CDR2 as YYEEEE. This chain's CDR3 is CASSLKQGTDTQYF. The CDR3, as DNA: TGTGCCAGCAGCTTAAAACAGGGCACGGATACGCAGTATTTT.